This passage covers 13 T cell receptor beta chains from one sample sequenced in a study of blood T cell repertoires in COVID-19. TCRdb's copy holds only in-frame clones and misses some; the assay was immunoSEQ multiplex PCR. This sample has tens of thousands of clones, with roughly 84% found just once. The sample consisted of peripheral blood. The receptor source for this set is a human donor in a cohort sampled during active COVID-19.

V is TRBV29-1 and J is TRBJ2-3; D unclear. This CDR3 is built from 15 residues. CDR1 and CDR2 from the germline V gene are SQVTM and ANQGSEA. Trimming cost V 1 base and J 0 bases, with 11 bases left between them. The DNA of the CDR3 is TGCAGCGTTGAAGCCTACGCTCCTAGCACAGATACGCAGTATTTT. It codes for CSVEAYAPSTDTQYF.

The V and J genes are TRBV11-2 and TRBJ2-7; D unresolved. The CDR3 is 15 amino acids. Germline CDR1 reads SGHAT; CDR2 reads FQNNGV. V lost 1 base and J 6 bases, leaving 16 bases between the germline ends. The CDR3 nucleotides are TGTGCCAGCAGCTTAGCGTCCACACCACGTCGCGAGCAGTACTTC. Its translation: CASSLASTPRREQYF. The entire variable domain, with the rest obtained from reference TRBV11-2 and TRBJ2-7, is as follows: EAGVAQSPRYKIIEKRQSVAFWCNPISGHATLYWYQQILGQGPKLLIQFQNNGVVDDSQLPKDRFSAERLKGVDSTLKIQPAKLEDSAVYLCASSLASTPRREQYFGPGTRLTVT.

This clone was seen a single time. The chain joins TRBV9 to TRBJ1-4; 7 nucleotides line up with TRBD1. This CDR3 is 16 amino acids long. Germline CDR1 SGDLS, CDR2 YYNGEE. With V trimmed by 4 bases and J by 5 bases, 11 bases remained unmatched. The DNA for the CDR3 is TGTGCCAGCAGCCCAAAGACAGGGAGGTCAAATGAAAAACTGTTTTTT. Protein: CASSPKTGRSNEKLFF.

Only one count was recorded for this clone. V gene TRBV6-2 or TRBV6-3 combines with J gene TRBJ1-1, with 10 bases lining up with TRBD1. CDR3 length: 17 residues. The V gene's germline CDR1 is MNHEY and CDR2 SVGEGT. V shed 5 bases and J 1 base; nucleotides not matched to a gene: 10. CDR3 nucleotide sequence: TGTGCCAGCAGTCAGTTCCGGGACAGGGGCCGGAACACTGAAGCTTTCTTT. This translates into CASSQFRDRGRNTEAFF.

The chain links TRBV2 to TRBJ2-3, with a tentative D call TRBD1 (5 bases). This CDR3 is built from 15 residues. Germline values: CDR1 SNHLY, CDR2 FYNNEI. The V end was cut by 7 bases, the J end by 5 bases, with 19 bases between. The CDR3 DNA reads TGTGCCAGCACCCAAGGTTCCGCAGGGCGAGATACGCAGTATTTT. Translating gives CASTQGSAGRDTQYF.

The genes are TRBV10-3 and TRBJ2-7; 12 nucleotides line up with TRBD2. V shed 7 bases and J 5 bases; nucleotides not matched to a gene: 12. The CDR3 sequence is 16 residues long. Germline V gene data show CDR1 as ENHRY and CDR2 as SYGVKD. DNA for the CDR3: TGTGCCATCAACCCAGGGGCTAGCGGGGGGGCCGACGAGCAGTACTTC. It yields the protein CAINPGASGGADEQYF.

The V call is TRBV6-5, the J call TRBJ1-6; TRBD1 agrees at 9 bases. This CDR3 is 14 amino acids long. Trimming removed 7 bases from V and 7 bases from J; junction bases left unmatched: 5. Germline V gives CDR1 MNHEY, CDR2 SVGAGI. The CDR3 coding sequence is TGTGCCAGCACGATAGACAGGGGGAATTCACCCCTCCACTTT. Amino acids: CASTIDRGNSPLHF.

V usage is TRBV4-2 and J usage is TRBJ2-7; 7 nucleotides line up with TRBD1. The CDR3 is 13 residues long. V was pared by 0 bases and J by 11 bases, with 7 bases of the junction left unmatched. The germline V gene has CDR1 LGHNA and CDR2 YNFKEQ. CDR3 amino acids: CASSQERGTGEYF. In DNA form, the CDR3 reads TGTGCCAGCAGCCAAGAAAGGGGAACAGGGGAGTACTTC.

Written as DNA, the CDR3 is TGTGCCAGCAGCCAAGGGGCCAACTATGGCTACACCTTC. It codes for CASSQGANYGYTF. This rearrangement joins TRBV4-2 to TRBJ1-2, with unresolved D. V gave up 1 base and J gave up 2 bases, with 5 bases separating them. The germline V gene has CDR1 LGHNA and CDR2 YNFKEQ. The CDR3 covers 13 residues.

This rearrangement joins TRBV9 to TRBJ2-3, with 9 bases aligning to TRBD1. Germline CDR1 is SGDLS and CDR2 is YYNGEE. V trimming: 0 bases; J trimming: 0 bases; junction bases outside the gene matches: 2. This CDR3 comprises 16 residues. CDR3 amino acids: CASSVVGTGSTDTQYF. CDR3 nucleotide sequence: TGTGCCAGCAGCGTAGTAGGGACAGGGAGCACAGATACGCAGTATTTT.

The CDR3 DNA follows: TGTGCTAGTGGTACCGGGACAAGCACAGATACGCAGTATTTT. This codes for CASGTGTSTDTQYF. The chain carries TRBV12-5 and TRBJ2-3, with D perhaps matching TRBD1 (6 bases). This CDR3 has 14 residues. V dropped 5 bases and J dropped 0 bases, with 9 bases sitting between them. CDR1 is LGHNT and CDR2 is FRNRAP in the germline V gene.

The chain links TRBV11-2 to TRBJ2-3; TRBD2 matches 15 bases. Germline V gene sequence: CDR1 SGHAT, CDR2 FQNNGV. The V gene end was trimmed by 6 bases and the J gene end by 6 bases; junction bases not matched to a gene: 7. This CDR3 is built from 16 residues. The CDR3 reads CASSYGLAGGVDTQYF. The CDR3 DNA is TGTGCCAGCAGTTACGGACTAGCGGGGGGGGTGGATACGCAGTATTTT. Drawing the rest from reference TRBV11-2 and TRBJ2-3, the complete variable domain is EAGVAQSPRYKIIEKRQSVAFWCNPISGHATLYWYQQILGQGPKLLIQFQNNGVVDDSQLPKDRFSAERLKGVDSTLKIQPAKLEDSAVYLCASSYGLAGGVDTQYFGPGTRLTVL.

V gene TRBV5-5 combines with J gene TRBJ1-2; 9 bases agree with TRBD1. Germline CDR1 is SGHKS and CDR2 is YYEKEE (reference sequence). CDR3 length: 16 amino acids. V gave up 2 bases and J gave up 4 bases; unmatched junction bases: 9. CDR3 DNA sequence: TGTGCCAGCAGCTTAGACATCGGACAGGGGAGCTATGGCTACACCTTC. Its protein is CASSLDIGQGSYGYTF.